This TCR beta chain was observed in a study of T cell repertoires in cytomegalovirus infection. Study information: It can be stated that public TCR beta signatures indicated CMV infection as well as a matching HLA type.

Trimming took off 3 bases at V and 0 bases at J, with 8 bases between the two ends. Germline lookup yields CDR1 SGHRS and CDR2 YFSETQ. This CDR3 spans 14 amino acids. One entry per CDR3 protein, called by TCRdb with MiXCR from the reads. The sample records roughly 720,000 distinct CDR3 sequences, under 40% being singletons. The TCR comes from a human donor in good health (CMV status not recorded). Some clones in this sample may be carry-over from other donors' samples. What was sequenced was PBMCs. This chain connects TRBV5-1 to TRBJ2-3, with D unclear. The CDR3 coding sequence is TGCGCCAGCAGCTCAGAACGTAGCACAGATACGCAGTATTTT. Translated, it gives CASSSERSTDTQYF.